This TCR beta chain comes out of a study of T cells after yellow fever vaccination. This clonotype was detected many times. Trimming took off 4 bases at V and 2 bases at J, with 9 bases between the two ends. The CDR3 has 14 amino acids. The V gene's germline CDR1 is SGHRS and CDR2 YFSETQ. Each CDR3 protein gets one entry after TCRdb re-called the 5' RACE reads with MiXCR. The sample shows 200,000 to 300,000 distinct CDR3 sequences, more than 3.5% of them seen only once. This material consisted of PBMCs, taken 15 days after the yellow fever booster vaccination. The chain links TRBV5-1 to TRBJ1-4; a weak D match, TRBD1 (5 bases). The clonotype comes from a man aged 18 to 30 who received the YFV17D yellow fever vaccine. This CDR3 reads CASSPGSTNEKLFF. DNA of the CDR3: TGCGCCAGCAGCCCAGGGAGTACTAATGAAAAACTGTTTTTT.